This TCR beta chain was documented in a study of cytomegalovirus exposure and HLA in healthy donors. Although they were nominally healthy when sampled, donors likely had unrecorded immune exposures. Germline values: CDR1 SGHNT, CDR2 YYREEE (reference sequence). The ends lost 3 bases at V and 3 bases at J; junction bases unmatched: 10. This CDR3 has 16 residues. Turning to this clone: Its antigen is unidentified.

The PCR ran on 60 Vbeta and 13 Jbeta primers. Generated by immunoSEQ multiplex PCR, the TCRdb table keeps only in-frame clones and is missing some. The table lists about 150,000 clones, around 72% of them singletons. Regarding the study as a whole: Some V segments, TRBV6-2 and TRBV6-3 among them, were indistinguishable and were therefore excluded. A link between a missense DCLRE1C variant and TCR beta V- and J-gene trimming emerged from a later analysis. CMV antigen specificity was confirmed in vitro for three CMV-associated chains.

Sequencing was carried out using PBMCs. The clonotype was recovered from a man aged 45-65 years in good health and CMV-seropositive. The V call is TRBV5-4, the J call TRBJ2-5; 8 nucleotides line up with TRBD2. The CDR3 loop reads CASSSPTSAKEETQYF. DNA of the CDR3: TGTGCCAGCAGCTCCCCGACTAGCGCCAAAGAAGAGACCCAGTACTTC.